The entry below describes one T cell receptor (beta chain). Germline V gene data show CDR1 as MNHEY and CDR2 as SMNVEV (reference sequence). Unmatched junction bases numbered 8, after V lost 5 bases and J lost 4 bases. The CDR3 is 16 amino acids. These data originate in a study of blood T cells in healthy people across ages. Using a J-beta primer mix together with a sample-barcoded 5' primer, a second PCR was run for 7 to 11 cycles. TCRdb analysed the 5' RACE reads with MiXCR anew, one entry per CDR3 protein. This repertoire shows 1.5 million to 2 million distinct CDR3 sequences, roughly 49% found once; its top ten account for more than 2%.

This sequence originates from a middle-aged woman in good health. The rearrangement joins TRBV27 to TRBJ2-5; 12 bases align to TRBD2. Material: blood. CDR3 bases: TGTGCCAGCAGTACTAGCGGGGGGACTTGGGGAGAGACCCAGTACTTC. This encodes CASSTSGGTWGETQYF.